The clone carrying this TCR beta chain was picked up a small number of times. This sample stems from a study of T cells in Graves' hyperthyroidism and ophthalmopathy. Template material for amplifying TCR beta CDR3 regions consisted of RNA transcripts. The HTBI set primed first-round TCR CDR3 RT-PCR. Each CDR3 protein is one row after TCRdb ran MiXCR on the multiplex PCR reads. Of roughly 200,000 distinct CDR3 sequences in the sample, around 19% are singletons; the top ten hold approximately 40%. This CDR3 has 14 residues. The V and J ends lost 5 bases and 2 bases respectively, with 8 bases between them. In germline, CDR1 is KGHDR, CDR2 SFDVKD.

The chain is built from TRBV24-1 and TRBJ2-2, with D possibly matching TRBD2 (5 bases). The receptor was isolated from a man in his forties or fifties with Graves' hyperthyroidism. Sequencing was carried out using blood. DNA for the CDR3: TGTGCCACCAGTGCCCGGGGAAACACCGGGGAGCTGTTTTTT. It yields the protein CATSARGNTGELFF.